Given below is one T cell receptor beta chain in context. The antigen is not known. Germline CDR1 LNHDA, CDR2 SQIVND (reference sequence). The CDR3 length is 13 residues. V shed 5 bases and J shed 6 bases, with 12 bases lying between them. These data come from a study of OX40 agonist ivuxolimab in advanced cancers. Study overall: A mean age of roughly 60 years, range roughly 23 to 85, was recorded, and 70% to 85% were male.

Here immunoSEQ multiplex PCR was the method, and the copy in TCRdb shows in-frame clones only, minus some. The sample includes roughly 75,000 clones, 80% to 90% of them seen just once. Study results and limitations: Expanded peripheral T-cell antigen specificity went undetermined. Partly responding patients at 0.1-3.0 mg/kg showed some of the smallest clonal expansion. At 0.1 to 3.0 mg/kg, clonal expansion of CD4+ and CD8+ blood T cells had occurred by week 6.

Sequencing was performed on CD4+ or CD8+ T cells sorted from blood, taken in a trial of the OX40 agonist ivuxolimab. This sequence originates from an adult with an advanced solid tumor such as melanoma, head and neck, liver or kidney cancer. The chain employs TRBV19 and TRBJ2-3; D is ambiguous. The CDR3 DNA reads TGTGCCAGTAGTGCCGGACCTAGGGATACGCAGTATTTT. Translation: CASSAGPRDTQYF.